These 9 T cell receptor beta chains were sequenced from one sample in a study of memory CD4+ T cells and cytomegalovirus serostatus. Single viable CD3+CD4+CD8-CD45RO+ cells were sorted as the memory CD4+ T cells. The protocol was immunoSEQ multiplex PCR, while the TCRdb copy is restricted to in-frame clones and leaves out a portion. The sample records 27,000 or so clones, about 80% being singletons. Sequencing was performed on memory CD4+ T cells from blood. The receptor source for this set is an adult in good health and CMV-seronegative.

The V and J genes are TRBV6-5 and TRBJ1-6; 7 bases fit TRBD1. V lost 4 bases, J lost 8 bases, and 11 bases stayed unmatched. Germline V lookup: CDR1 MNHEY, CDR2 SVGAGI. The CDR3 runs to 16 residues. CDR3 bases: TGTGCCAGCAGTTTTACAGGGGCATCCCCTGATTCACCCCTCCACTTT. The encoded protein is CASSFTGASPDSPLHF.

The chain couples TRBV7-8 to TRBJ1-1; D unclear. The germline gives CDR1 SGHVS, CDR2 FQNEAQ. The V end was cut by 2 bases, the J end by 3 bases, with 19 bases between. The CDR3 length is 17 residues. CDR3 in DNA: TGTGCCAGCAGCTTAAGAATTCTACGTTCTGGGGACACTGAAGCTTTCTTT. This gives the protein CASSLRILRSGDTEAFF.

This clone has more than one count but fewer than ten. CDR3 bases: TGTGCCAGCAGCTCCCCCACAGGGGGGGATACGCAGTATTTT. It encodes CASSSPTGGDTQYF. The rearrangement uses TRBV7-2 and TRBJ2-3; 8 bases align to TRBD1. The CDR3 extends over 14 amino acids. The V gene's germline CDR1 is SGHTA and CDR2 FQGNSA. V lost 4 bases and J lost 6; bases outside the gene matches: 6.

The genes are TRBV9 and TRBJ2-3; 9 nucleotides align to TRBD2. The CDR3 is made up of 17 amino acids. The germline gives CDR1 SGDLS, CDR2 YYNGEE. V trimming: 0 bases; J trimming: 1 base; junction bases outside the gene matches: 6. The CDR3 protein is CASSVGAAGGRTDTQYF. The CDR3, as DNA: TGTGCCAGCAGCGTAGGTGCAGCGGGGGGACGCACAGATACGCAGTATTTT.

The genes are TRBV6-1 and TRBJ1-1; D gene unclear. The V gene's germline CDR1 is MNHNS and CDR2 SASEGT. This CDR3 has 11 amino acids. The V gene lost 2 bases and the J gene lost 11 bases, with 9 bases spanning the gap. CDR3 sequence (DNA): TGTGCCAGCAGTGAATGGGTCGGGGCTTTCTTT. This codes for CASSEWVGAFF.

This chain joins TRBV5-1 and TRBJ2-7; D not certain. The CDR3 is 13 residues long. Germline values: CDR1 SGHRS, CDR2 YFSETQ. V lost 0 bases and J lost 3, with 7 bases in between. In nucleotides, the CDR3 is TGCGCCAGCAGCTTGGCGCAGTTCTACGAGCAGTACTTC. This encodes CASSLAQFYEQYF. Full variable domain (rest looked up from reference TRBV5-1 and TRBJ2-7): KAGVTQTPRYLIKTRGQQVTLSCSPISGHRSVSWYQQTPGQGLQFLFEYFSETQRNKGNFPGRFSGRQFSNSRSEMNVSTLELGDSALYLCASSLAQFYEQYFGPGTRLTVT.

The J gene is TRBJ2-6, the V gene TRBV4-3, with no clear D. Germline loops: CDR1 LGHNA, CDR2 YSLEER. V was shortened by 0 bases and J by 4 bases, with 13 bases between the two germline ends. This CDR3 region has 17 residues. Written as DNA, the CDR3 is TGCGCCAGCAGCCAAGATCCGGGCCTAAAAGGGGCCAACGTCCTGACTTTC. It encodes CASSQDPGLKGANVLTF.

This rearrangement joins TRBV6-1 to TRBJ1-4; D is perhaps TRBD1 (6 bases). The germline gives CDR1 MNHNS, CDR2 SASEGT. The CDR3 extends over 15 amino acids. V was trimmed by 6 bases and J by 6 bases, leaving 17 bases between them. The CDR3 sequence: CASSPFWGQDEKLFF. The CDR3 coding sequence is TGTGCCAGCAGCCCTTTTTGGGGGCAGGATGAAAAACTGTTTTTT.

This rearrangement joins TRBV19 to TRBJ2-2; tentatively, D is TRBD1 (5 bases). V lost 2 bases to trimming and J lost 6 bases, with 13 bases between them. The CDR3 is 15 amino acids. The germline CDR1 and CDR2 sequences are LNHDA and SQIVND (reference sequence). The CDR3 bases are TGTGCCAGTAGTATACGCAGGGTGGGTGCCGGGGAGCTGTTTTTT. Translation gives CASSIRRVGAGELFF.